Presented here are 13 T cell receptor beta chains from one specimen sequenced in a study of cytomegalovirus exposure and HLA in healthy donors. The primer mix had 60 Vbeta and 13 Jbeta primers. Clones were read by immunoSEQ multiplex PCR, and TCRdb kept only the in-frame ones, dropping some. This table holds 180,000 or so clones, about 83% found once. Sequenced: PBMCs. These receptors were collected from a female donor in good health and CMV-seronegative.

The J gene is TRBJ1-5, the V gene TRBV7-9; 11 bases align to TRBD1. The CDR3 loop spans 17 amino acids. V trimming: 1 base; J trimming: 4 bases; junction bases outside the gene matches: 6. Germline V gives CDR1 SEHNR, CDR2 FQNEAQ (reference sequence). CDR3 residues: CASSLGTGGSSNQPQHF. CDR3 coding DNA: TGTGCCAGCAGCTTAGGGACAGGGGGCTCCTCGAATCAGCCCCAGCATTTT.

The rearrangement uses TRBV7-3 and TRBJ2-3, with D hard to call. CDR1 is SGHTA, CDR2 FQGTGA, per germline. The CDR3 totals 14 residues. Trimming took 4 bases from V and 0 from J, leaving 8 bases between them. The CDR3 loop is CASSSTSSTDTQYF. CDR3 nucleotide sequence: TGTGCCAGCAGCTCGACTTCTAGCACAGATACGCAGTATTTT.

This clone was seen a single time. This chain uses TRBV27 with TRBJ2-1; TRBD2 aligns across 9 bases. The CDR3 spans 16 residues. J lost 7 bases, V lost 5 bases, and 12 bases had no gene match. Germline V gene data show CDR1 as MNHEY and CDR2 as SMNVEV (reference sequence). The CDR3 loop reads CASSTLRAGGPNEQFF. The CDR3 DNA is TGTGCCAGCAGTACTCTAAGGGCGGGGGGGCCTAATGAGCAGTTCTTC.

J is TRBJ2-7 and V is TRBV15, with D possibly TRBD1 on 6 matching bases. Looked up from germline, CDR1 is LNHNV and CDR2 is YYDKDF (reference sequence). This CDR3 is 15 amino acids long. The ends were cut back, 5 bases at V and 0 bases at J, with 14 bases in the middle. This CDR3 is CATSPTRTASYEQYF. CDR3 nucleotides: TGTGCCACCAGCCCGACGCGGACAGCCTCCTACGAGCAGTACTTC.

This clone was recorded only once. This rearrangement joins TRBV5-1 to TRBJ1-1; no firm D call. Deletions cut 0 bases from V and 0 bases from J, with 6 bases between. Germline-derived CDR1 and CDR2 are SGHRS and YFSETQ. The CDR3 extends over 14 amino acids. CDR3 protein: CASSLAGMNTEAFF. CDR3 DNA: TGCGCCAGCAGCTTGGCGGGAATGAACACTGAAGCTTTCTTT.

This clone was seen once. At one boundary the junction diverges from the germline segment, which might be a read error. The CDR3 reads CSSSDGTLEYEQYF. The CDR3 region has the DNA TGTTCCAGCAGCGACGGGACATTAGAGTACGAGCAGTACTTC. This sequence joins TRBV7-9 and TRBJ2-7, with a possible D match to TRBD1 (6 bases). CDR3 length: 14 residues. The germline CDR1 and CDR2 sequences are SEHNR and FQNEAQ (reference sequence).

This clone was seen more than once but under ten times. CDR3 region: CASSVGSSTDTQYF. The CDR3 DNA sequence: TGTGCCAGCAGCGTAGGGAGCTCCACAGATACGCAGTATTTT. The V and J genes are TRBV9 and TRBJ2-3; D gene ambiguous. V lost 0 bases, J lost 2 bases, and 7 bases lay in between. The CDR3 has 14 residues. The germline V gene has CDR1 SGDLS and CDR2 YYNGEE.

The rearrangement links TRBV19 to TRBJ1-1; D not certain. This CDR3 is 12 amino acids long. Germline CDR1 is LNHDA and CDR2 is SQIVND (reference sequence). The germline V and J ends were trimmed by 1 base and 9 bases, with 9 bases remaining between them. The DNA for the CDR3 is TGTGCCAGTAGTATAGTTGGTGGCAAAGCTTTCTTT. As protein: CASSIVGGKAFF.

This chain links TRBV7-3 with TRBJ1-6, with TRBD1 identical over 10 bases. This CDR3 is 13 amino acids long. CDR1 is SGHTA, CDR2 FQGTGA, per germline. The V gene end was trimmed by 8 bases and the J gene end by 7 bases; junction bases not matched to a gene: 2. The CDR3 DNA reads as TGTGCCAGCTCGGGACAGGGGAATTCACCCCTCCACTTT. Encoded protein: CASSGQGNSPLHF.

The V and J genes are TRBV7-2 and TRBJ2-7; tentative D call: TRBD2 (5 bases). This CDR3 contains 15 residues. Trimming shortened V by 5 bases and J by 0 bases, and 14 bases separated the two germline ends. Germline V gene lookup returns CDR1 SGHTA and CDR2 FQGNSA. The CDR3 DNA is TGTGCCAGCAGCCCCACCCCTGGAGGCTCCTACGAGCAGTACTTC. It yields the protein CASSPTPGGSYEQYF.

V and J are TRBV7-9 and TRBJ1-1; tentatively, D is TRBD1 (6 bases). Trimming took off 3 bases at V and 0 bases at J, with 17 bases between the two ends. From germline, CDR1 is SEHNR and CDR2 FQNEAQ (reference sequence). This CDR3 is built from 17 residues. As DNA, the CDR3 is TGTGCCAGCAGCTTGTCCGGGACAACGCCGATGAACACTGAAGCTTTCTTT. It is translated as CASSLSGTTPMNTEAFF.

Of note for this clone: A junction boundary mismatches the germline segment, possibly from a read error. The rearrangement joins TRBV7-9 to TRBJ1-6; 10 bases are a match to TRBD1. The CDR3 extends over 16 amino acids. Germline CDR1 SEHNR, CDR2 FQNEAQ (reference sequence). CDR3 sequence: CSSSLDRTGGNSPLHF. As DNA, the CDR3 is TGTTCCAGCAGCTTAGATCGGACAGGGGGTAATTCACCCCTCCACTTT. Drawing the rest from reference TRBV7-9 and TRBJ1-6, the complete variable domain is DTGVSQNPRHKITKRGQNVTFRCDPISEHNRLYWYRQTLGQGPEFLTYFQNEAQLEKSRLLSDRFSAERPKGSFSTLEIQRTEQGDSAMYLCSSSLDRTGGNSPLHFGNGTRLTVT.

The chain has TRBV9 and TRBJ2-1; TRBD1 might be the D (6 bases). Trimming pared 3 bases from V and 1 base from J, leaving 8 bases between. This CDR3 has 14 residues. Germline V gene lookup returns CDR1 SGDLS and CDR2 YYNGEE. In nucleotides, the CDR3 is TGTGCCAGCAGCGCAGGACAGTCCTACAATGAGCAGTTCTTC. This translates into CASSAGQSYNEQFF.